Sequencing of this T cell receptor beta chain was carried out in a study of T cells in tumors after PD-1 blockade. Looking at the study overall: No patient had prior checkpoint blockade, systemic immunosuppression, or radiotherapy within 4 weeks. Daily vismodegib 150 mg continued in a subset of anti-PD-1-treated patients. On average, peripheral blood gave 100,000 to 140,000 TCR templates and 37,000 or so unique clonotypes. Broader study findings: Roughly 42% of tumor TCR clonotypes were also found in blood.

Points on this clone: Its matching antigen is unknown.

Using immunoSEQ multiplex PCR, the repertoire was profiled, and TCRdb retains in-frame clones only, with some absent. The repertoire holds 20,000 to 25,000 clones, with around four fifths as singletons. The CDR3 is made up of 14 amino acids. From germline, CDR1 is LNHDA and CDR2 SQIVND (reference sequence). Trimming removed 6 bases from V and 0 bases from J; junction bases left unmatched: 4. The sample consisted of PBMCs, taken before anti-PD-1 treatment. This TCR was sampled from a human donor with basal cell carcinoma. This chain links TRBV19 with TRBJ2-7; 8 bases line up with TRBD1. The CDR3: CASSPQGASYEQYF. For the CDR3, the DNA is TGTGCCAGTAGCCCTCAGGGGGCCTCCTACGAGCAGTACTTC. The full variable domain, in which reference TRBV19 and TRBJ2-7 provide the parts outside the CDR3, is DGGITQSPKYLFRKEGQNVTLSCEQNLNHDAMYWYRQDPGQGLRLIYYSQIVNDFQKGDIAEGYSVSREKKESFPLTVTSAQKNPTAFYLCASSPQGASYEQYFGPGTRLTVT.